This T cell receptor (beta chain) was identified during a study of T cells in localized non-small cell lung cancer. Study-level points and caveats: An association was observed between higher blood T cell density and longer overall survival. Clonality of T cells reached its maximum in uninvolved adjacent lung, surpassing tumor. Of the top 100 tumor clones, median roughly 60 were in adjacent lung, around 28 among its top 100.

The germline CDR1 and CDR2 sequences are LGHNA and YNFKEQ. This CDR3 contains 15 residues. The ends were cut back, 3 bases at V and 6 bases at J, with 17 bases in the middle. With regard to this clone: Its antigen is unknown.

Sequenced by immunoSEQ multiplex PCR; TCRdb stores in-frame clones only, minus some. The profile shows tens of thousands of clones, about 92% of them singletons. This material consisted of peripheral blood, taken before any cancer treatment. The rearrangement joins TRBV4-2 to TRBJ1-1, with a weak D call TRBD1 (5 bases). The sequence was collected from a woman between 35 and 75 years old with stage I lung adenocarcinoma. The CDR3 bases are TGTGCCAGCAGCCACCCCACGGGGGAAGGTGCTGAAGCTTTCTTT. The encoded protein is CASSHPTGEGAEAFF.